The T cell receptor (beta chain) under discussion was sequenced for a study of shared clonotypes between healthy human individuals. The wider study: Samples came from a couple of female and a few male donors aged 18 to 49.

The sorted-subset replicate PCRs were given around 190 ng DNA, which is tens of thousands of T cell genomes. Sequenced by immunoSEQ multiplex PCR; TCRdb stores in-frame clones only, minus some. The data hold approximately 2,000,000 clones, with just under 95% observed a single time. The CDR3 extends over 14 amino acids. The trim removed 6 bases at V and 4 bases at J, leaving 4 bases unmatched. Germline V lookup: CDR1 MNHNS, CDR2 SASEGT. The chain is built from TRBV6-1 and TRBJ1-2; 11 bases line up with TRBD1. The clonotype comes from a man younger than 35 in good health. Some clones in this sample may be carry-over from other donors' samples. The sequenced material came from naive CD4+ T cells from PBMCs. The sample's subset: CD45RA+ positively selected. CDR3 nucleotides: TGTGCCAGCAGACCCGGGACAGGGGGCTATGGCTACACCTTC. The encoded protein is CASRPGTGGYGYTF.